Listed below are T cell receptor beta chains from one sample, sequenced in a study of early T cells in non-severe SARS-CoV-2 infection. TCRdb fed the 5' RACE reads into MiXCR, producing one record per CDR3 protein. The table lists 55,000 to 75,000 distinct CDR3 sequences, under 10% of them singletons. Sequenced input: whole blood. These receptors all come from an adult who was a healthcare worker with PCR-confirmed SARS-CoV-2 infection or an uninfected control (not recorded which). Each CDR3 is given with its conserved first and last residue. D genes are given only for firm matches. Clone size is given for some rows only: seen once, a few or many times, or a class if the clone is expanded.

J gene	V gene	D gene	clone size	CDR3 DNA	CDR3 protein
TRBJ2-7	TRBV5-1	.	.	TGCGCCAGCAGCTTGGGTCTAGTGGACTCCTACGAGCAGTACTTC	CASSLGLVDSYEQYF
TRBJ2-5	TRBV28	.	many	TGTGCCAGCAGTTCCCCAGGGGCCAAGTACTTC	CASSSPGAKYF
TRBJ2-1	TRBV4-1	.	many	TGCGCCAGCAGCCAAGGGACCATAGACAATGAGCAGTTCTTC	CASSQGTIDNEQFF
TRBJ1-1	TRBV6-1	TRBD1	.	TGTGCCAGCAGGGTGACAGGGTTAGCTGAAGCTTTCTTT	CASRVTGLAEAFF
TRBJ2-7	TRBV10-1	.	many	TGCGCCAGCAGTGTCTTTCGGGACTCCTACGAGCAGTACTTC	CASSVFRDSYEQYF
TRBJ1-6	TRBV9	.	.	TGTGCCAGCAGCGTAGGCCAGGGAGATTCACCCCTCCACTTT	CASSVGQGDSPLHF
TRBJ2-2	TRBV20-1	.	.	TGCAGTGCTAGAGATCTGGTAGCGGCTCTAACCGGGGAGCTGTTTTTT	CSARDLVAALTGELFF
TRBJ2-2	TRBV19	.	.	TGTGCCAGTAGTATTACAGGTGCGAACACCGGGGAGCTGTTTTTT	CASSITGANTGELFF
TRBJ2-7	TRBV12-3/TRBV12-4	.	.	TGTGCCAGCATTCCCCCCTCTGCCCGGAGCTCCTACGAGCAGTACTTC	CASIPPSARSSYEQYF
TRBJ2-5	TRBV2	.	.	TGTGCCAGCTTAGCGTGGAAGACCCAGTACTTC	CASLAWKTQYF
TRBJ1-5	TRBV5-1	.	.	TGCGCCAGCAGCTTCGCCGGGTCGGAGAATCAGCCCCAGCATTTT	CASSFAGSENQPQHF
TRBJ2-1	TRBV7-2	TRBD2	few	TGTGCCAGCAGCTTCCCTAGCGGGAGCATTGAGCAGTTCTTC	CASSFPSGSIEQFF
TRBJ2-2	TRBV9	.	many	TGTGCCAGCAGGGTCCGGGACACTAACACCGGGGAGCTGTTTTTT	CASRVRDTNTGELFF
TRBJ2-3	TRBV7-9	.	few	TGTGCCAGCACCATCTCTGGGAAACTGTCATCAGATACGCAGTATTTT	CASTISGKLSSDTQYF
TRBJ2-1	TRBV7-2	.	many	TGTGCCAGCAGCTTAGATCCGACTCTCCCTTTCTACAATGAGCAGTTCTTC	CASSLDPTLPFYNEQFF
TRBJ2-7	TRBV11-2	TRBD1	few	TGTGCCAGCAGCTTGGGACAGAACTACGAGCAGTACTTC	CASSLGQNYEQYF
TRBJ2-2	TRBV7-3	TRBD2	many	TGTGCCAGCAGCTCCCTAGCGGGGGTCGTCACCGGGGAGCTGTTTTTT	CASSSLAGVVTGELFF
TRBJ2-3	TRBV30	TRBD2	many	TGTGCCTGGGGTAGCGGGGCCACGGATACGCAGTATTTT	CAWGSGATDTQYF
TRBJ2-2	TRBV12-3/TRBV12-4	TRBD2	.	TGTGCCAGCAGTTCGGGGACTAGCGGGGGGAACACCGGGGAGCTGTTTTTT	CASSSGTSGGNTGELFF
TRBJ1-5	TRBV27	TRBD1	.	TGTGCCAGCAGTACCCGGACAGGGAATCAGCCCCAGCATTTT	CASSTRTGNQPQHF
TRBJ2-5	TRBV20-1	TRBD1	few	TGCAGTGCTACCGGCTGGGGACAGGACCAAGAGACCCAGTACTTC	CSATGWGQDQETQYF
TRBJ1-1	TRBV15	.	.	TGTGCCACCAGCAGAGAGGCAGAAAACACTGAAGCTTTCTTT	CATSREAENTEAFF
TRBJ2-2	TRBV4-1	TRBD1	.	TGCGCCAGCAGCCAGCGCGACAGGGGCTACATGGACGGGGAGCTGTTTTTT	CASSQRDRGYMDGELFF
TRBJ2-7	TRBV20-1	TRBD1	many	TGCAGTGCTAACCGGGACAGGGGCTCCTACGAGCAGTACTTC	CSANRDRGSYEQYF
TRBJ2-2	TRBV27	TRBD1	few	TGTGCCAGCACGGACAGGGGGCGCCTCACCGGGGAGCTGTTTTTT	CASTDRGRLTGELFF
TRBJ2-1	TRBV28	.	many	TGTGCCAGCAGTTTAACCAATGAGCAGTTCTTC	CASSLTNEQFF
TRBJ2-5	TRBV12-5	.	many	TGTGCTAGTGGTTTGGTACAGGGACGGGGACAGACCCAGTACTTC	CASGLVQGRGQTQYF
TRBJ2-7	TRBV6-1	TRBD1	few	TGTGCCAGCAGTGTGGGCAGGGGGCTCTGGAACGAGCAGTACTTC	CASSVGRGLWNEQYF
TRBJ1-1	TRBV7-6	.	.	TGTGCCAGCAGCGCCCAGGGTATTGGTGAAGCTTTCTTT	CASSAQGIGEAFF
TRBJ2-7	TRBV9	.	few	TGTGCCAGCAGCCAGAGGGTACAGGGACCCCCCTACGAGCAGTACTTC	CASSQRVQGPPYEQYF
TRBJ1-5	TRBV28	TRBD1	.	TGTGCCAGCAGCTTACAGGGGAGAGGCAATCAGCCCCAGCATTTT	CASSLQGRGNQPQHF
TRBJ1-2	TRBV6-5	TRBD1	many	TGTGCCAGCAGACAGGGGAACTATGGCTACACCTTC	CASRQGNYGYTF
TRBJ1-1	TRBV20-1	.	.	TGCAGTGCTGAAGGGGCAGGGTCTGGCACTGAAGCTTTCTTT	CSAEGAGSGTEAFF
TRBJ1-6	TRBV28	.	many	TGTGCCGCGGGGGGCATGGGGAATTCACCCCTCCACTTT	CAAGGMGNSPLHF
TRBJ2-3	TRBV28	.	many	TGTGCCAGCAGCCGCGGAGCGGAAACCAGCACAGATACGCAGTATTTT	CASSRGAETSTDTQYF
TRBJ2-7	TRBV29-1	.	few	TGCAGCGTTGGACTCCGGCGGGGTTCCGAGCAGTACTTC	CSVGLRRGSEQYF
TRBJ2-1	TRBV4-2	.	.	TGTGCCAGCAGCCAAGACCGAGCGACGGGATACAATGAGCAGTTCTTC	CASSQDRATGYNEQFF
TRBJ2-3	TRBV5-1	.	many	TGCGCCAGCAGCTTGGCGGGCCCGGATACGCAGTATTTT	CASSLAGPDTQYF
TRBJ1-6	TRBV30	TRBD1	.	TGTGCCTGCCAACCAATGGGACAGGGAGAAGGATCACCCCTCCACTTT	CACQPMGQGEGSPLHF
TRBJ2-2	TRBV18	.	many	TGTGCCAGCTCACGAGCGGGCGCGAACACCGGGGAGCTGTTTTTT	CASSRAGANTGELFF
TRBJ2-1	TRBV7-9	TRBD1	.	TGTGCCAGCAGCAAGCGGACAGGGGGCGGCGGCGATGAGCAGTTCTTC	CASSKRTGGGGDEQFF
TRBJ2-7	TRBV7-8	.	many	TGTGCCAGCAGCTTTCCGGGACTTAACGAGCAGTACTTC	CASSFPGLNEQYF
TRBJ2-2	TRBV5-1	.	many	TGCGCCAGCCTTCCGACTGGCACCGGGGAGCTGTTTTTT	CASLPTGTGELFF
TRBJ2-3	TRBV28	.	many	TGTGCCAGCAGTCCCATTTCGAATACGCAGTATTTT	CASSPISNTQYF